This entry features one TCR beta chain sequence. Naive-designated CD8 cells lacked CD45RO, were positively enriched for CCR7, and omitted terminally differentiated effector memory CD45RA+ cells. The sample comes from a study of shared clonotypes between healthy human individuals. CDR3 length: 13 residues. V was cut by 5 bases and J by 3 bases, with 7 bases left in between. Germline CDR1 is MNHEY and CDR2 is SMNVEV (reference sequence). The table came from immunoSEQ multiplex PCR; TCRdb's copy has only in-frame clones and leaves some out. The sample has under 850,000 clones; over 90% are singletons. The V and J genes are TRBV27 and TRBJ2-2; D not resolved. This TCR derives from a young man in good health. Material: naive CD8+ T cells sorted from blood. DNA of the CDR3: TGTGCCAGCAGTACTACGTACACCGGGGAGCTGTTTTTT. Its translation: CASSTTYTGELFF.